Following are 10 T cell receptor beta chains from one sample sequenced in a study of blood T cell repertoires in COVID-19. Clones were sequenced by immunoSEQ multiplex PCR, and TCRdb holds only the in-frame ones, with some missing. The sample includes approximately 75,000 clones, about 83% of them seen just once. Sequenced: peripheral blood. All receptors derive from a young man with COVID-19, enrolled during active disease.

V is TRBV7-6 and J is TRBJ1-4; D may be TRBD1 (5 bases). Germline lookup yields CDR1 SGHVS and CDR2 FNYEAQ. Trimming left V 1 base short and J 5 bases short, with 11 bases between. The CDR3 runs 15 residues. The DNA of the CDR3 is TGTGCCAGCAGCTTAGGAATTGGGGGGAATGAAAAACTGTTTTTT. Translated: CASSLGIGGNEKLFF.

The chain carries TRBV7-2 and TRBJ1-1; D not certain. There are 13 residues in the CDR3. V dropped 4 bases and J dropped 2 bases, with 8 bases sitting between them. The germline V gene has CDR1 SGHTA and CDR2 FQGNSA. In nucleotides, the CDR3 is TGTGCCAGCAGCTCGAACCTAAACACTGAAGCTTTCTTT. Translation gives CASSSNLNTEAFF.

This clone was seen only once. An end of the junction does not agree with germline; a read error may underlie this. The chain links TRBV6-5 to TRBJ2-7, with D unresolved. Germline V gene data show CDR1 as MNHEY and CDR2 as SVGAGI. This CDR3 has 11 residues. The CDR3 sequence: CASTINYEQHF. The CDR3, as DNA: TGTGCCAGCACCATCAACTACGAGCAGCACTTC.

The rearrangement links TRBV24-1 to TRBJ2-1; 8 bases are a match to TRBD1. CDR1 is KGHDR, CDR2 SFDVKD, per germline. The CDR3 is 17 residues long. The V and J ends lost 2 bases and 5 bases, in that order; junction bases with no gene match: 10. The CDR3 loop is CATSDSRPQGAHNEQFF. CDR3 nucleotide sequence: TGTGCCACCAGTGATTCACGCCCGCAGGGGGCTCACAATGAGCAGTTCTTC.

This chain uses TRBV2 with TRBJ1-6; TRBD1 matches at 10 bases. After removal of 5 bases from V and 9 bases from J, the junction contained 16 bases not matched to a gene. This CDR3 comprises 18 residues. Germline lookup yields CDR1 SNHLY and CDR2 FYNNEI. The CDR3 bases are TGTGCCAGCAGTACCAGCCCTCGGGACAGGGGCATCACTTCACCCCTCCACTTT. It codes for CASSTSPRDRGITSPLHF.

This chain connects TRBV3-1 (or the pseudogene TRBV3-2) to TRBJ2-6; D is perhaps TRBD1 (5 bases). V dropped 2 bases and J dropped 0 bases, with 14 bases sitting between them. Germline assignment: CDR1 LGHDT and CDR2 YNNKEL (reference sequence). CDR3 size: 18 residues. In DNA, the CDR3 is TGTGCCAGCAGCCAATCGAGACAGAGCACCTCTGGGGCCAACGTCCTGACTTTC. Protein: CASSQSRQSTSGANVLTF.

V usage is TRBV6-5 and J usage is TRBJ1-1; 7 bases agree with TRBD1. The CDR3 loop spans 15 amino acids. The V gene's germline CDR1 is MNHEY and CDR2 SVGAGI. J gave up 1 base and V 5 bases, and 7 bases lay outside the gene matches. CDR3 amino acids: CASSNLGTANTEAFF. The CDR3 nucleotides read TGTGCCAGCAGTAACCTCGGGACAGCGAACACTGAAGCTTTCTTT.

This chain uses TRBV2 with TRBJ2-5, with 7 bases matching TRBD1. CDR3 length: 12 amino acids. Germline V CDR1 and CDR2: SNHLY, FYNNEI. The V gene end was trimmed by 9 bases and the J gene end by 5 bases; junction bases not matched to a gene: 6. The CDR3 protein is CASRDRLETQYF. In DNA, the CDR3 is TGTGCCAGTCGGGACAGACTGGAGACCCAGTACTTC.

This clone was seen only a few times. V gene TRBV5-4 combines with J gene TRBJ1-2; 7 bases align to TRBD1. Germline values: CDR1 SGHNT, CDR2 YYREEE (reference sequence). V gave up 5 bases and J gave up 2 bases; unmatched junction bases: 12. The CDR3 is made up of 16 amino acids. The CDR3 reads CASRRLQGGRNYGYTF. The CDR3 DNA sequence: TGTGCCAGCAGACGGCTGCAAGGGGGCCGAAACTATGGCTACACCTTC.

This clone occurred once. The V gene is TRBV5-1, the J gene TRBJ2-5; 10 bases agree with TRBD2. V was clipped by 0 bases and J by 3 bases; unmatched bases: 5. This CDR3 contains 16 residues. CDR1 is SGHRS and CDR2 is YFSETQ in the germline V gene. The CDR3 protein is CASSLARLAGEETQYF. The CDR3 nucleotides read TGCGCCAGCAGCTTGGCCCGCCTAGCGGGAGAAGAGACCCAGTACTTC. Combining the CDR3 with reference TRBV5-1 and TRBJ2-5 gives the whole variable domain KAGVTQTPRYLIKTRGQQVTLSCSPISGHRSVSWYQQTPGQGLQFLFEYFSETQRNKGNFPGRFSGRQFSNSRSEMNVSTLELGDSALYLCASSLARLAGEETQYFGPGTRLLVL.